A single sample is the source of the 11 T cell receptor beta chains below, sequenced in a study of T cell responses to AZD1222 COVID-19 vaccine. Only in-frame clones appear in the TCRdb table, and some are missing; sequencing was by immunoSEQ multiplex PCR. The repertoire includes some 250,000 clones, around 92% of them detected once, and roughly 0.51% sits in the top ten. The sample in question was peripheral blood, obtained 28 days after the second AZD1222 dose. These receptors all stem from an adult who received the AZD1222 COVID-19 vaccine.

This sequence joins TRBV18 and TRBJ2-1, with D possibly TRBD2 on 5 matching bases. The CDR3 totals 15 residues. Germline CDR1 is KGHSH and CDR2 is LQKENI. V was cut by 0 bases and J by 9 bases, with 15 bases left in between. The CDR3 nucleotides read TGTGCCAGCTCACCACCCTCAGGCGGGCTTGGTGAGCAGTTCTTC. Its protein is CASSPPSGGLGEQFF.

The V call is TRBV28, the J call TRBJ1-1; D unresolved. The CDR3 sequence is 11 residues long. Germline V gene data show CDR1 as MDHEN and CDR2 as SYDVKM. This CDR3 is CLVQQNTEAFF. CDR3 DNA sequence: TGTTTAGTACAGCAGAACACTGAAGCTTTCTTT.

The J gene is TRBJ1-6, the V gene TRBV11-2; a possible D gene is TRBD1 (6 bases). The length of the CDR3 is 15 residues. The V end was cut by 0 bases, the J end by 9 bases, with 12 bases between. Germline CDR1 reads SGHAT; CDR2 reads FQNNGV. CDR3 residues: CASSLEGGQGSPLHF. In DNA form, the CDR3 reads TGTGCCAGCAGCTTAGAGGGGGGGCAGGGTTCACCCCTCCACTTT.

The chain is built from TRBV28 and TRBJ2-7, with D tentatively TRBD1 or TRBD2 (6 bases each). CDR1 and CDR2 (germline): MDHEN, SYDVKM. CDR3 length equals 15 residues. V gave up 6 bases and J gave up 2 bases, with 17 bases separating them. The CDR3 nucleotides read TGTGCCAGCAGCCAGGGGAGGCAGGGGACCTACGAGCAGTACTTC. Its translation is CASSQGRQGTYEQYF.

V is TRBV30 and J is TRBJ2-1; 13 bases are shared with TRBD2. The CDR3 consists of 16 residues. Per the germline V gene, CDR1 is GTSNPN and CDR2 is SVGIG (reference sequence). V lost 4 bases, J lost 8 bases, and 11 bases stayed unmatched. CDR3 amino acids: CAWKLTSGRPEDEQFF. In nucleotides, the CDR3 is TGTGCCTGGAAACTGACTAGCGGGAGGCCGGAGGATGAGCAGTTCTTC. Drawing the rest from reference TRBV30 and TRBJ2-1, the complete variable domain is SQTIHQWPATLVQPVGSPLSLECTVEGTSNPNLYWYRQAAGRGLQLLFYSVGIGQISSEVPQNLSASRPQDRQFILSSKKLLLSDSGFYLCAWKLTSGRPEDEQFFGPGTRLTVL.

V and J are TRBV4-2 and TRBJ1-5, with D perhaps matching TRBD1 (6 bases). Trimming left V 2 bases short and J 7 bases short, with 12 bases between. Per the germline V gene, CDR1 is LGHNA and CDR2 is YNFKEQ. This CDR3 is 14 amino acids long. The CDR3 reads CASSQRDRTQPQHF. As DNA, the CDR3 is TGTGCCAGCAGCCAACGCGACAGGACCCAGCCCCAGCATTTT.

V and J are TRBV7-9 and TRBJ2-2; perhaps TRBD1 as D (5 bases). V dropped 1 base and J dropped 4 bases, with 10 bases sitting between them. The germline V gene encodes CDR1 SEHNR and CDR2 FQNEAQ (reference sequence). This CDR3 comprises 15 residues. As DNA, the CDR3 is TGTGCCAGCAGCTTAGGGGGCAGGACCACCGGGGAGCTGTTTTTT. This encodes CASSLGGRTTGELFF.

V and J are TRBV28 and TRBJ1-4; D gene unclear. CDR1 and CDR2 (germline): MDHEN, SYDVKM. The V end was cut by 5 bases, the J end by 8 bases, with 12 bases between. The CDR3 runs to 13 residues. As DNA, the CDR3 is TGTGCCAGCAGTCCCCGCGGGCCCGAAAAACTGTTTTTT. This gives the protein CASSPRGPEKLFF.

The table lists this clone with a count of one. The J gene is TRBJ2-3, the V gene TRBV7-2, with 7 bases identical to TRBD2. There are 17 residues in the CDR3. Germline V gene data show CDR1 as SGHTA and CDR2 as FQGNSA. V trimming: 1 base; J trimming: 5 bases; junction bases outside the gene matches: 12. The CDR3 region has the DNA TGTGCCAGCAGCTTAGGACTAGCAACGGGGATTCAAGATACGCAGTATTTT. Translating gives CASSLGLATGIQDTQYF.

The V gene is TRBV12-3 or TRBV12-4, the J gene TRBJ1-2, with 8 positions matching TRBD1. This CDR3 contains 13 residues. The V gene end was trimmed by 6 bases and the J gene end by 8 bases; junction bases not matched to a gene: 8. The CDR3 nucleotides are TGTGCCAGCAGCTCGACAGGGGCGGGGGGCTACACCTTC. The encoded protein is CASSSTGAGGYTF.

The genes are TRBV9 and TRBJ1-5; no firm D call. Germline CDR1 is SGDLS and CDR2 is YYNGEE. The ends were cut back, 7 bases at V and 5 bases at J, with 7 bases in the middle. The CDR3 is made up of 11 amino acids. Written as DNA, the CDR3 is TGTGCCAGCGGCGAGGATCAGCCCCAGCATTTT. Translation gives CASGEDQPQHF.